Shown below are 5 T cell receptor beta chains from a single sample sequenced in a study of shared clonotypes between healthy human individuals (TCRdb year 2020). To prepare the library, the immunoSEQ multiplex PCR assay was applied. TCRdb mirrors the immuneACCESS table, restricted to in-frame sequences. Some clones are absent from its copies; in checked studies, under half trace to an unresolved V gene, and the reason for the others is unknown. This sample lists about 2.4 million clones; 93% were detected once. 0.36% of the sample is held by the ten biggest clonotypes. Material: naive CD4+ T cells from PBMCs. The label giving this sample's cell subset or site can be read as: CD45RA+ positively selected. The receptors originated from a man between 18 and 35 years old in good health. Some clones in this sample may be carry-over from other donors' samples.

The chain recombines TRBV5-1 with TRBJ2-7; D may be TRBD2 (5 bases). Germline values: CDR1 SGHRS, CDR2 YFSETQ. The CDR3 sequence is 16 residues long. The V gene lost 0 bases and the J gene lost 0 bases, with 13 bases spanning the gap. CDR3 protein: CASSLEKASSSYEQYF. Here the CDR3 DNA reads TGCGCCAGCAGCTTGGAGAAGGCTAGCAGCTCCTACGAGCAGTACTTC.

This rearrangement joins TRBV7-7 to TRBJ2-1; the D gene is possibly TRBD2 (7 bases). The CDR3 extends over 14 amino acids. Germline V gene data show CDR1 as SSHAT and CDR2 as FNYEAQ (reference sequence). V was pared by 4 bases and J by 2 bases, with 9 bases between. CDR3 DNA sequence: TGTGCCAGCAGCTCCGGGGGGCCCTACAATGAGCAGTTCTTC. This sequence encodes CASSSGGPYNEQFF.

The J gene is TRBJ1-4, the V gene TRBV18; TRBD1 matches at 7 bases. This CDR3 comprises 15 residues. In germline, CDR1 is KGHSH, CDR2 LQKENI. V trimming: 8 bases; J trimming: 2 bases; junction bases outside the gene matches: 8. Written as DNA, the CDR3 is TGTGCCAGCCAACAGGGGATTGGTACTAATGAAAAACTGTTTTTT. It translates to CASQQGIGTNEKLFF. Looking up the rest from reference TRBV18 and TRBJ1-4 gives the full variable domain: NAGVMQNPRHLVRRRGQEARLRCSPMKGHSHVYWYRQLPEEGLKFMVYLQKENIIDESGMPKERFSAEFPKEGPSILRIQQVVRGDSAAYFCASQQGIGTNEKLFFGSGTQLSVL.

The gene calls are TRBV30 and TRBJ2-7; TRBD2 might be the D (6 bases). V dropped 2 bases and J dropped 2 bases, with 13 bases sitting between them. Germline V gene sequence: CDR1 GTSNPN, CDR2 SVGIG (reference sequence). The length of the CDR3 is 14 residues. CDR3 nucleotide sequence: TGTGCCTGGAGTAAGCTGGGACTGCCCTACGAGCAGTACTTC. It yields the protein CAWSKLGLPYEQYF.

The table lists this clone with a count of one. The rearrangement joins TRBV6-5 to TRBJ2-1; TRBD2 might be the D (5 bases). V lost 2 bases, J lost 13 bases, and 18 bases lay in between. From germline, CDR1 is MNHEY and CDR2 SVGAGI. The length of the CDR3 is 14 residues. CDR3 bases: TGTGCCAGCAGTTACGGGTTACGGGGAGCCCCCCAGTTCTTC. This encodes CASSYGLRGAPQFF.